These 22 T cell receptor beta chains originate from one sample sequenced in a study of blood T cell repertoires in COVID-19 (dated by TCRdb to between 2020 and 2021). To prepare the library, the immunoSEQ multiplex PCR assay was applied. TCRdb re-hosts the immuneACCESS table, in-frame sequences only. Its copies lack some clones; in the studies checked, an unresolved V gene accounts for under half of them, and the cause for the rest is not known. The sample table holds about 180,000 clones, of which roughly 85% were seen once. The ten largest clonotypes hold 9% to 10% of the sample. Sample: PBMCs or T cells enriched from blood (not recorded which). The receptors come from a woman aged 18-30 years who had recovered from COVID-19.

This chain connects TRBV25-1 to TRBJ2-7, with D possibly being TRBD1 (5 bases). The CDR3 extends over 12 amino acids. CDR1 and CDR2 (germline): MGHDK, SYGVNS. V lost 5 bases and J lost 4, with 9 bases in between. CDR3 protein: CASSLTEYEQYF. The CDR3 nucleotides read TGTGCCAGCAGTCTGACAGAATACGAGCAGTACTTC.

The chain recombines TRBV5-6 with TRBJ1-6, with a possible D match to TRBD1 (6 bases). The CDR3 spans 14 residues. CDR1 is SGHDT, CDR2 YYEEEE, per germline. With 3 bases removed from V and 6 bases from J, the gap between germline ends came to 10 bases. The CDR3 bases are TGTGCCAGCAGCTCCGGGACAAGTAATTCACCCCTCCACTTT. It is translated as CASSSGTSNSPLHF. The entire variable domain, with the rest obtained from reference TRBV5-6 and TRBJ1-6, is as follows: DAGVTQSPTHLIKTRGQQVTLRCSPKSGHDTVSWYQQALGQGPQFIFQYYEEEERQRGNFPDRFSGHQFPNYSSELNVNALLLGDSALYLCASSSGTSNSPLHFGNGTRLTVT.

This CDR3 reads CASSFLAGGPTSTDTQYF. The CDR3 DNA reads TGTGCCAGCAGCTTTCTCGCGGGAGGGCCTACTAGCACAGATACGCAGTATTTT. The chain recombines TRBV7-9 with TRBJ2-3, with TRBD2 identical over 9 bases. Germline V CDR1 and CDR2: SEHNR, FQNEAQ (reference sequence). V shed 3 bases, J shed 0 bases, and the junction held 10 bases outside the gene matches. The length of the CDR3 is 18 residues.

The chain uses TRBV3-1 (or the pseudogene TRBV3-2) and TRBJ1-6; TRBD1 matches 8 bases. There are 14 residues in the CDR3. V dropped 5 bases and J dropped 10; count of bases not matched to a gene: 7. Germline CDR1 is LGHDT and CDR2 is YNNKEL (reference sequence). The CDR3 loop is CASSGRTGFSPLHF. The CDR3 nucleotides read TGTGCCAGCAGCGGACGGACAGGGTTCTCACCCCTCCACTTT.

The rearrangement uses TRBV28 and TRBJ2-7; no clear D gene. CDR1 is MDHEN and CDR2 is SYDVKM in the germline V gene. V lost 7 bases and J lost 3, with 13 bases in between. The CDR3 has 13 residues. CDR3 sequence reads: CASTESGYYEQYF. Here the CDR3 DNA reads TGTGCCAGCACTGAATCCGGGTACTACGAGCAGTACTTC.

The chain uses TRBV2 and TRBJ1-2, with TRBD1 identical over 10 bases. CDR1 SNHLY and CDR2 FYNNEI come from the germline V gene. V dropped 5 bases and J dropped 4; count of bases not matched to a gene: 7. CDR3 length equals 15 residues. CDR3 DNA sequence: TGTGCCAGCAGTACCGGGACAGGGGAGGTCTATGGCTACACCTTC. This gives the protein CASSTGTGEVYGYTF.

The chain uses TRBV10-2 and TRBJ1-1; 7 nucleotides match TRBD1. V shed 6 bases, J shed 4 bases, and the junction held 8 bases outside the gene matches. The CDR3 sequence is 14 residues long. Germline V CDR1 and CDR2: WSHSY, SAAADI. DNA for the CDR3: TGCGCCAGCAGATTTCAGGGGGAAGGCACTGAAGCTTTCTTT. Encoded protein: CASRFQGEGTEAFF.

The chain recombines TRBV18 with TRBJ1-3; tentative D call: TRBD1 (6 bases). Trimming removed 4 bases at V and 0 bases at J, with 16 bases between. Germline loops: CDR1 KGHSH, CDR2 LQKENI. The CDR3 covers 17 residues. The DNA of the CDR3 is TGTGCCAGCTCACTAAGCCGACGGGACAACTCTGGAAACACCATATATTTT. Translation gives CASSLSRRDNSGNTIYF.

The V and J genes are TRBV15 and TRBJ1-3; 8 nucleotides align to TRBD1. V lost 5 bases to trimming and J lost 3 bases; unmatched junction nucleotides: 6. The CDR3 spans 15 residues. The germline CDR1 and CDR2 sequences are LNHNV and YYDKDF (reference sequence). CDR3 DNA sequence: TGTGCCACCAGCGGTGACAGGGGAAATGGAAACACCATATATTTT. Translating gives CATSGDRGNGNTIYF.

J is TRBJ2-5 and V is TRBV12-3 or TRBV12-4; D is unresolved. Trimming shortened V by 6 bases and J by 5 bases, and 7 bases separated the two germline ends. The CDR3 is 11 amino acids. The CDR3 bases are TGTGCCAGCAGCCGCGGCGAGACCCAGTACTTC. Its translation: CASSRGETQYF.

The chain recombines TRBV4-1 with TRBJ1-1, with unresolved D. V lost 1 base and J lost 0, with 12 bases in between. Germline assignment: CDR1 MGHRA and CDR2 YSYEKL. This CDR3 spans 16 amino acids. The CDR3 nucleotides read TGCGCCAGCAGCCAAGGCCCGAGGGAGGTGAACACTGAAGCTTTCTTT. Translation gives CASSQGPREVNTEAFF.

The chain combines TRBV6-1 with TRBJ1-4, with D possibly TRBD1 on 5 matching bases. CDR1 and CDR2 from the germline V gene are MNHNS and SASEGT. V lost 2 bases and J 4 bases, leaving 11 bases between the germline ends. The CDR3 length is 15 residues. CDR3 region: CASSEFRRGNEKLFF. The CDR3 DNA follows: TGTGCCAGCAGTGAATTTCGGAGGGGTAATGAAAAACTGTTTTTT.

The CDR3 DNA reads TGTGCCAGCAGCTTAGCTTTGAGCGGGGGGAATGAGCAGTTCTTC. The encoded protein is CASSLALSGGNEQFF. V usage is TRBV7-2 and J usage is TRBJ2-1; 9 bases agree with TRBD2. With V trimmed by 0 bases and J by 7 bases, 4 bases remained unmatched. CDR1 SGHTA and CDR2 FQGNSA come from the germline V gene. The CDR3 is 15 residues long. Full variable domain (missing parts from reference TRBV7-2 and TRBJ2-1): GAGVSQSPSNKVTEKGKDVELRCDPISGHTALYWYRQSLGQGLEFLIYFQGNSAPDKSGLPSDRFSAERTGGSVSTLTIQRTQQEDSAVYLCASSLALSGGNEQFFGPGTRLTVL.

The J gene is TRBJ1-6, the V gene TRBV20-1; D is undetermined. The germline gives CDR1 DFQATT, CDR2 SNEGSKA (reference sequence). The CDR3 is 15 amino acids. V was cut by 4 bases and J by 0 bases, with 10 bases left in between. The CDR3 region is CSATDSSSYNSPLHF. Here the CDR3 DNA reads TGCAGTGCTACTGACTCTAGCTCCTATAATTCACCCCTCCACTTT.

The chain combines TRBV7-2 with TRBJ1-4; D possibly corresponds to TRBD1 (5 bases). Trimming removed 1 base at V and 8 bases at J, with 14 bases between. Germline lookup yields CDR1 SGHTA and CDR2 FQGNSA. The CDR3 consists of 15 residues. Here the CDR3 reads CASSLGAREIEKLFF. As DNA, the CDR3 is TGTGCCAGCAGCTTAGGCGCCAGGGAAATCGAAAAACTGTTTTTT.

The genes are TRBV18 and TRBJ2-7, with D perhaps TRBD1 (5 bases). This CDR3 contains 15 residues. CDR1 is KGHSH, CDR2 LQKENI, per germline. V lost 2 bases, J lost 6 bases, and 17 bases lay in between. This CDR3 reads CASSPNKGSLAEQYF. The CDR3 nucleotides are TGTGCCAGCTCACCAAATAAGGGGTCACTGGCCGAGCAGTACTTC. Together with reference TRBV18 and TRBJ2-7, the CDR3 gives the full variable domain: NAGVMQNPRHLVRRRGQEARLRCSPMKGHSHVYWYRQLPEEGLKFMVYLQKENIIDESGMPKERFSAEFPKEGPSILRIQQVVRGDSAAYFCASSPNKGSLAEQYFGPGTRLTVT.

Note on this clone: Mismatch with germline at one junction end may stem from a read error. The V and J genes are TRBV11-2 and TRBJ1-1; maybe TRBD1 (5 bases). Germline loops: CDR1 SGHAT, CDR2 FQNNGV. The CDR3 totals 15 residues. The CDR3 DNA follows: TGTGCCAGCAGATTAGATGTGGGGGGGAACACTGAAGCTTTCTTT. Its protein is CASRLDVGGNTEAFF.

The chain employs TRBV5-1 and TRBJ2-1, with TRBD2 as a possible D gene (6 bases). The germline V and J ends were trimmed by 0 bases and 3 bases, with 10 bases remaining between them. Germline-derived CDR1 and CDR2 are SGHRS and YFSETQ. The CDR3 sequence is 15 residues long. CDR3 region: CASSLVGSGYNEQFF. The CDR3 bases are TGCGCCAGCAGCTTGGTCGGTAGCGGCTACAATGAGCAGTTCTTC.

This clone has a handful of counts. The chain couples TRBV28 to TRBJ1-5; D not resolved. CDR1 MDHEN and CDR2 SYDVKM come from the germline V gene. Trimming cost V 8 bases and J 0 bases, with 29 bases left between them. The CDR3 consists of 20 residues. The CDR3 DNA reads TGTGCCAGCTGTCCACCTGTCCCCGGGGAGATTAGGGTTAGCAATCAGCCCCAGCATTTT. Translation gives CASCPPVPGEIRVSNQPQHF.

The chain carries TRBV4-3 and TRBJ1-1; a possible D gene is TRBD1 (6 bases). The V and J ends lost 3 bases and 5 bases respectively, with 22 bases between them. The V gene's germline CDR1 is LGHNA and CDR2 YSLEER. CDR3 length: 17 amino acids. The CDR3: CASSQDDRRPAPTEAFF. The CDR3 nucleotides read TGCGCCAGCAGCCAGGATGACAGGCGCCCTGCGCCGACTGAAGCTTTCTTT.

The chain recombines TRBV6-6 with TRBJ2-7, with TRBD1 identical over 8 bases. Per the germline V gene, CDR1 is MNHNY and CDR2 is SVGAGI (reference sequence). V was clipped by 4 bases and J by 0 bases; unmatched bases: 5. The CDR3 consists of 15 residues. The CDR3 spells CASSSDREHSYEQYF. CDR3 bases: TGTGCCAGCAGTTCGGACAGGGAGCACTCCTACGAGCAGTACTTC.

The chain has TRBV10-1 and TRBJ2-2; 11 bases fit TRBD1. The length of the CDR3 is 15 residues. Germline-derived CDR1 and CDR2 are WNHNN and SYGVQD (reference sequence). V dropped 7 bases and J dropped 3; count of bases not matched to a gene: 4. CDR3 sequence reads: CASNKGQGDTGELFF. Written as DNA, the CDR3 is TGCGCCAGCAACAAGGGACAGGGGGACACCGGGGAGCTGTTTTTT.